This section outlines one TCR beta chain sequence together with its context. This entry is derived from a study of blood T cell repertoires in COVID-19. Study-level background: The United States, Italy and Spain provided the acute and convalescent COVID-19 samples. Sample material is recorded as cDNA or gDNA derived from T cells, B-cell-depleted T cells, or PBMCs.

Authors' analysis steps: Amplification of reference gene primers provided the estimated nucleated cell counts. Measured with immunoSEQ multiplex PCR; TCRdb has only the in-frame clones, and not every one. That table furnishes V, J and clone size, whereas the DNA furnished D and trimming. Of under 200,000 clones listed, over 80% are singletons. The CDR3 has 14 amino acids. Germline CDR1 MNHNY, CDR2 SVGAGI (reference sequence). V gave up 7 bases and J gave up 0 bases, with 9 bases separating them. Input material: peripheral blood. This receptor was taken from a woman aged 80 or over with active or convalescent COVID-19. The V gene is TRBV6-6, the J gene TRBJ1-4, with D unresolved. For the CDR3, the DNA is TGTGCCAGCATCTACGATGCAACTAATGAAAAACTGTTTTTT. This gives the protein CASIYDATNEKLFF.